This T cell receptor beta chain was sequenced during a study of spatial heterogeneity in lung cancer. This clonotype was seen a single time. What it binds is unknown. V was trimmed by 0 bases and J by 6 bases, leaving 11 bases between them. The germline V gene has CDR1 DFQATT and CDR2 SNEGSKA (reference sequence). This CDR3 has 13 residues. Time point indicated: sample taken at primary tumor resection. A total of under 80 untreated early-stage non-small cell lung cancer patients served as donors. Unsorted whole RNA of tumor, nontumor lung or frozen PBMC was sequenced. A unique molecular identifier was carried by every single TCR cDNA molecule. TCRdb itself ran the 5' RACE reads through MiXCR, one entry per CDR3 protein. The table records about 6,800 distinct CDR3 sequences, more than 13% of them present only once. Study-wide results and limits: Tumor mutation counts were tracked by expanded intratumoral alpha and beta TCR counts. Expanded TCR counts, ubiquitous and regional, correlated respectively with ubiquitous and regional nonsynonymous mutation counts.

This clonotype was sampled from a female donor with early-stage non-small cell lung cancer. Source: lung tumor tissue, taken at surgery. This chain joins TRBV20-1 and TRBJ1-2, with D hard to call. The CDR3 spells CSARDDAANGYTF. In nucleotides, the CDR3 is TGCAGTGCTAGAGATGATGCTGCTAATGGCTACACCTTC.